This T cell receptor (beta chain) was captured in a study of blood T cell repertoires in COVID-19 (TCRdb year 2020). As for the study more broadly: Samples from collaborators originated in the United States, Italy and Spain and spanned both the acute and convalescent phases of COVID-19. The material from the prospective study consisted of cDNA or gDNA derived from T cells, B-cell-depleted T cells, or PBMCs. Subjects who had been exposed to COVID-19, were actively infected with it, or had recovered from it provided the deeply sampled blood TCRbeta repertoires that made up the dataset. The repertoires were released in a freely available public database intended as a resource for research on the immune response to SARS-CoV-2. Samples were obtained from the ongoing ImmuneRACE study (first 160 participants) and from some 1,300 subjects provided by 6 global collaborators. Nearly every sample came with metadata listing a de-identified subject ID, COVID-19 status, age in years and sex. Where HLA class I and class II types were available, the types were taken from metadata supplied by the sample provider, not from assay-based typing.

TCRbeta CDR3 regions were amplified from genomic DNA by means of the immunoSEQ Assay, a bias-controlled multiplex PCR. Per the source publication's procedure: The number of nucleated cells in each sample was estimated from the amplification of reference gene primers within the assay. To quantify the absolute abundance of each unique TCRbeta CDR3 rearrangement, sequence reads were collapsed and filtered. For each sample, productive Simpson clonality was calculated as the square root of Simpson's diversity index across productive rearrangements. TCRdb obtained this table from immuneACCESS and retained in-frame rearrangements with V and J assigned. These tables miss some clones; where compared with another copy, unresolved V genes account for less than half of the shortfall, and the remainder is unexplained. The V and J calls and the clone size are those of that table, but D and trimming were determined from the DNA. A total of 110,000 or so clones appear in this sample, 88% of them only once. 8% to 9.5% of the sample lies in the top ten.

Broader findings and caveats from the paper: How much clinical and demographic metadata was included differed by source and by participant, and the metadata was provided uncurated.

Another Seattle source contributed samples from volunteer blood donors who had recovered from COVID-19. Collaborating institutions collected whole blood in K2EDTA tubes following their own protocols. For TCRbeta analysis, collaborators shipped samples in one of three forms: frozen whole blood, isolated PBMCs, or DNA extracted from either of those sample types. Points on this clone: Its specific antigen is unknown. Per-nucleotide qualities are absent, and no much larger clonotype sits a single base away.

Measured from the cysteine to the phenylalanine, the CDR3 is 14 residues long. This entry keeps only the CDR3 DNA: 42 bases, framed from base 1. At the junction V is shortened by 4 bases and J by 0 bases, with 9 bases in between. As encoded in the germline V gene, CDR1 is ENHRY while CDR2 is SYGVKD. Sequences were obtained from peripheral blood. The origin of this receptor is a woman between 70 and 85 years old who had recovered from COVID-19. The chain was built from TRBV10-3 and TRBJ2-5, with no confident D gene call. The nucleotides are TGTGCCATCAGTGGGGCGCGCGACCAAGAGACCCAGTACTTC. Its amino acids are CAISGARDQETQYF.